What follows are 27 T cell receptor beta chains derived from one specimen sequenced in a study of T cells in AML relapse after transplant (dated by TCRdb to between 2019 and 2020). Library preparation used PCR. Sequencing was performed on an Illumina MiSeq. A modified RACE PCR protocol, not multiplex PCR, was used to amplify TCR alpha and beta chains from RNA. Using fastp trimming at Q25 and MiXCR clonotype assembly, TCRdb reanalyzed the public sequencing data and kept in-frame beta chains. Rows with one shared CDR3 protein collapse into an entry with the most common genes and DNA. The sample table shows fewer than 4,500 distinct CDR3 sequences, and roughly 10% are seen once. The ten most abundant clones make up about 30% of the sample. The input for sequencing was bone marrow, either the whole sample or a sorted T cell fraction (not recorded which), taken in complete remission. The receptors stem from a human donor who had a stem cell transplant for acute myeloid leukemia. Some T cells may originate with the graft donor following a transplant.

In this sample, this clonotype is medium-sized. At one of its ends the junction is not consistent with the germline gene, which may arise from a read error. The J gene is TRBJ2-3, the V gene TRBV4-1; D remains unclear. Germline CDR1 and CDR2: MGHRA and YSYEKL. There are 14 residues in the CDR3. DNA of the CDR3: TGCGCCAGCAGCCAAGTTCTTGGCACGGATACGCAGTATTTT. It yields the protein CASSQVLGTDTQYF.

By its share, this clonotype is medium-sized. The chain employs TRBV4-2 and TRBJ1-3, with TRBD1 as a possible D gene (6 bases). The germline V gene encodes CDR1 LGHNA and CDR2 YNFKEQ. CDR3 length equals 18 residues. Trimming took 0 bases from V and 0 from J, leaving 15 bases between them. The CDR3 is CASSQDPGGRTSGNTIYF. DNA of the CDR3: TGTGCCAGCAGCCAAGACCCTGGGGGCAGAACCTCTGGAAACACCATATATTTT.

This clonotype is medium-sized by share. Here the CDR3 reads CASSVGRGNSGNTIYF. CDR3 bases: TGTGCCAGCAGCGTCGGCAGGGGTAACTCTGGAAACACCATATATTTT. J is TRBJ1-3 and V is TRBV9; possible D gene TRBD1, 6 bases. The CDR3 contains 16 residues. Per germline, CDR1 SGDLS and CDR2 YYNGEE. Trimming removed 2 bases at V and 0 bases at J, with 12 bases between.

This clonotype is medium-sized. The chain recombines TRBV12-3 or TRBV12-4 with TRBJ2-3; TRBD2 might be the D (5 bases). V lost 2 bases and J lost 5, with 14 bases in between. This CDR3 is built from 15 residues. The CDR3 nucleotides read TGTGCCAGCAGTTTAATGGGCGGGCTACTAGATACGCAGTATTTT. Protein sequence: CASSLMGGLLDTQYF.

This clonotype was observed at least ten times. The CDR3 loop reads CASSLEQGANEQFF. In DNA form, the CDR3 reads TGTGCCAGCAGCTTGGAGCAGGGGGCGAATGAGCAGTTCTTC. This chain joins TRBV5-6 and TRBJ2-1, with TRBD1 matching 8 bases. The V gene end was trimmed by 0 bases and the J gene end by 7 bases; junction bases not matched to a gene: 3. CDR1 is SGHDT and CDR2 is YYEEEE in the germline V gene. This CDR3 has 14 residues.

There are a few counts of this clonotype. CDR3 coding DNA: TGTGCCAGCAGCCTCTGGTCCGCGCAGTATTTT. It yields the protein CASSLWSAQYF. The rearrangement uses TRBV3-2 and TRBJ2-3. TRBV3-2 is recorded as a pseudogene. CDR3 size: 11 residues.

There are many counts of this clonotype. The junction departs from the called germline gene at one end, perhaps through a read error. The chain is built from TRBV20-1 and TRBJ2-7; D possibly corresponds to TRBD1 (6 bases). CDR3 length equals 17 residues. CDR1 and CDR2 (germline): DFQATT, SNEGSKA (reference sequence). The CDR3 DNA reads TGCAGTGCGAGAGGCATACAAAGCGGACAGAGTTCGCGCGAGCAGTACTTC. This translates into CSARGIQSGQSSREQYF.

This clonotype qualifies as medium-sized (0.01 to 0.1%). V gene TRBV27 combines with J gene TRBJ2-2; no clear D gene. The V gene lost 5 bases and the J gene lost 5 bases, with 15 bases spanning the gap. This CDR3 comprises 15 residues. Germline CDR1 MNHEY, CDR2 SMNVEV (reference sequence). CDR3: CASSDDGLGTGELFF. In DNA, the CDR3 is TGTGCCAGCAGTGATGACGGGTTAGGGACCGGGGAGCTGTTTTTT.

This clonotype is medium-sized. The V and J genes are TRBV2 and TRBJ1-2; the D gene is possibly TRBD1 (6 bases). CDR3 length equals 17 residues. Trimming shortened V by 2 bases and J by 6 bases, and 22 bases separated the two germline ends. CDR1 is SNHLY, CDR2 FYNNEI, per germline. CDR3 loop: CASSEIGGQSGGDGYTF. CDR3 bases: TGTGCCAGCAGTGAAATTGGAGGACAGTCAGGTGGGGATGGCTACACCTTC.

This clonotype was counted at least ten times. The V call is TRBV7-2, the J call TRBJ2-3; D is ambiguous. CDR1 and CDR2 (germline): SGHTA, FQGNSA. CDR3 length: 15 residues. V lost 5 bases to trimming and J lost 2 bases, with 14 bases between them. This chain's CDR3 is CASSPRVVLTDTQYF. Written as DNA, the CDR3 is TGTGCCAGCAGCCCAAGGGTAGTTCTCACAGATACGCAGTATTTT.

Judged by abundance, this clonotype is medium-sized. The chain joins TRBV29-1 to TRBJ1-1; D not certain. In germline, CDR1 is SQVTM, CDR2 ANQGSEA. Trimming pared 4 bases from V and 1 base from J, leaving 13 bases between. The CDR3 is 14 residues long. The CDR3 sequence is CSVAIRATNTEAFF. DNA for the CDR3: TGCAGCGTTGCGATTCGGGCCACGAACACTGAAGCTTTCTTT.

This clonotype was found many times. The rearrangement joins TRBV12-3 or TRBV12-4 to TRBJ1-5; D is unresolved. This CDR3 has 13 amino acids. V shed 6 bases and J shed 0 bases, with 6 bases lying between them. This CDR3 reads CASSGYSNQPQHF. The CDR3 nucleotides are TGTGCCAGCAGCGGCTATAGCAATCAGCCCCAGCATTTT.

Sample share makes this clonotype medium-sized. This CDR3 reads CSAREYWLAGADTQYF. CDR3 nucleotides: TGCAGTGCTAGAGAATATTGGCTAGCGGGGGCAGATACGCAGTATTTT. V gene TRBV20-1 combines with J gene TRBJ2-3; TRBD2 matches 10 bases. Trimming took 0 bases from V and 4 from J; bases not matched to a gene: 7. There are 16 residues in the CDR3. From germline, CDR1 is DFQATT and CDR2 SNEGSKA (reference sequence).

By frequency in the sample, this clonotype is medium-sized. This chain uses TRBV28 with TRBJ1-2, with 7 nucleotides matching TRBD1. V shed 6 bases, J shed 8 bases, and the junction held 6 bases outside the gene matches. The CDR3 totals 12 residues. Germline loops: CDR1 MDHEN, CDR2 SYDVKM. For the CDR3, the DNA is TGTGCCAGCAGGAGACAGGGCTGGGGCTACACCTTC. The encoded protein is CASRRQGWGYTF.

This clonotype is labeled as medium-sized. The chain joins TRBV20-1 to TRBJ2-5, with D possibly being TRBD2 (6 bases). The V end lost 3 bases, the J end lost 4 bases, and 18 bases lay between the germline ends. This CDR3 has 15 residues. In germline, CDR1 is DFQATT, CDR2 SNEGSKA (reference sequence). The CDR3 nucleotides are TGCAGTGCTAGGGGAACCGGGGGAATCCGAGAGACCCAGTACTTC. It yields the protein CSARGTGGIRETQYF.

This clonotype counts as medium-sized. This chain links TRBV5-1 with TRBJ2-7; 8 bases map to TRBD2. The CDR3 extends over 17 amino acids. Trimming cost V 1 base and J 3 bases; bases outside gene matches: 12. Germline loops: CDR1 SGHRS, CDR2 YFSETQ. The chain's CDR3 is CASSLYVRGAPIYEQYF. The CDR3 DNA follows: TGCGCCAGCAGCTTGTATGTGCGGGGGGCCCCGATCTACGAGCAGTACTTC.

By share, this clonotype counts as medium-sized. The chain is built from TRBV7-2 and TRBJ1-2; D is undetermined. Germline CDR1 SGHTA, CDR2 FQGNSA. The germline V and J ends were trimmed by 2 bases and 8 bases, with 6 bases remaining between them. This CDR3 has 11 amino acids. CDR3 region: CASSLFWGYTF. CDR3 bases: TGTGCCAGCAGCTTATTCTGGGGCTACACCTTC.

By sample share, this clonotype is medium-sized. The chain employs TRBV18 and TRBJ2-6, with unresolved D. Deletions cut 3 bases from V and 0 bases from J, with 12 bases between. This CDR3 has 17 amino acids. Per the germline V gene, CDR1 is KGHSH and CDR2 is LQKENI. The CDR3 spells CASSPADTYSGANVLTF. In DNA form, the CDR3 reads TGTGCCAGCTCACCGGCAGACACATACTCTGGGGCCAACGTCCTGACTTTC.

This sequence joins TRBV9 and TRBJ1-4; 9 bases line up with TRBD1. Germline assignment: CDR1 SGDLS and CDR2 YYNGEE. The CDR3 contains 15 residues. J lost 8 bases, V lost 3 bases, and 8 bases had no gene match. CDR3: CASSAGQGSDEKLFF. Written as DNA, the CDR3 is TGTGCCAGCAGCGCGGGACAGGGATCGGACGAAAAACTGTTTTTT.

By share of the sample, this clonotype is medium-sized. The chain couples TRBV4-1 to TRBJ1-2; no firm D call. CDR1 and CDR2 from the germline V gene are MGHRA and YSYEKL. This CDR3 has 19 amino acids. The V gene lost 0 bases and the J gene lost 2 bases, with 22 bases spanning the gap. CDR3: CASSQDLEFSPGVNYGYTF. The CDR3 nucleotides are TGCGCCAGCAGCCAAGATTTGGAGTTTTCTCCGGGAGTAAACTATGGCTACACCTTC.

As regards this clonotype: A much larger clone sits a single nucleotide away, making a read error possible. This chain joins TRBV2 and TRBJ2-7; D might be TRBD1 (6 bases). Germline V gene data show CDR1 as SNHLY and CDR2 as FYNNEI. This CDR3 is 16 amino acids long. In DNA form, the CDR3 reads TGTGCCAGCAGTCAAGCGACAGGAGCTCCTACCTACGAGCAGTACTTC. Residues: CASSQATGAPTYEQYF.

In this sample, this clonotype is medium-sized (0.01 to 0.1%). The rearrangement joins TRBV3-1 to TRBJ1-3; D is unresolved. The germline CDR1 and CDR2 sequences are LGHDT and YNNKEL (reference sequence). Trimming shortened V by 7 bases and J by 0 bases, and 7 bases separated the two germline ends. This CDR3 spans 13 amino acids. Here the CDR3 reads CASKMPSGNTIYF. The CDR3 nucleotides read TGTGCCAGCAAAATGCCCTCTGGAAACACCATATATTTT. Using reference TRBV3-1 and TRBJ1-3 for the parts outside the CDR3, the full variable domain is DTAVSQTPKYLVTQMGNDKSIKCEQNLGHDTMYWYKQDSKKFLKIMFSYNNKELIINETVPNRFSPKSPDKAHLNLHINSLELGDSAVYFCASKMPSGNTIYFGEGSWLTVV.

This clonotype qualifies as medium-sized. J is TRBJ2-7 and V is TRBV5-1; 11 nucleotides match TRBD1. After removal of 3 bases from V and 3 bases from J, the junction contained 5 bases not matched to a gene. Looked up from germline, CDR1 is SGHRS and CDR2 is YFSETQ. The CDR3 consists of 15 residues. This CDR3 reads CASSWGTGGDYEQYF. The CDR3, as DNA: TGCGCCAGCAGCTGGGGGACAGGGGGGGACTACGAGCAGTACTTC.

This clonotype is classed as medium-sized. This chain connects TRBV20-1 to TRBJ2-1, with TRBD2 matching 7 bases. This CDR3 contains 14 residues. Germline CDR1 DFQATT, CDR2 SNEGSKA (reference sequence). The trim removed 0 bases at V and 12 bases at J, leaving 11 bases unmatched. The CDR3 loop reads CSARDLASGRRQFF. The CDR3, as DNA: TGCAGTGCTAGAGATCTGGCTAGCGGAAGGAGGCAGTTCTTC.

This clonotype is medium-sized by share. The genes are TRBV6-6 and TRBJ1-2; 8 bases align to TRBD1. The germline V gene encodes CDR1 MNHNY and CDR2 SVGAGI (reference sequence). Trimming at V came to 0 bases and at J to 4 bases, leaving 13 bases not matched to a gene. This CDR3 comprises 18 residues. DNA of the CDR3: TGTGCCAGCAGTTACTCTACCGGACAGGGAGTTGGTGGCTATGGCTACACCTTC. Its protein is CASSYSTGQGVGGYGYTF.

This clonotype was observed at least ten times. This chain connects TRBV20-1 to TRBJ2-6; possibly TRBD2 for D (6 bases). Deletions cut 6 bases from V and 4 bases from J, with 16 bases between. The CDR3 length is 15 residues. Germline V gives CDR1 DFQATT, CDR2 SNEGSKA (reference sequence). The CDR3, as DNA: TGCAGTGCCATTCTCGGGGGTGGAGGGGCCAACGTCCTGACTTTC. The encoded protein is CSAILGGGGANVLTF.

This clonotype was counted many times. The chain links TRBV5-1 to TRBJ2-1; maybe TRBD2 (5 bases). CDR3 length equals 13 residues. Trimming removed 4 bases at V and 9 bases at J, with 14 bases between. Germline V gene sequence: CDR1 SGHRS, CDR2 YFSETQ. The CDR3 loop reads CASSADIRGEQFF. The CDR3 nucleotides read TGCGCCAGCAGCGCAGACATTCGGGGTGAGCAGTTCTTC.